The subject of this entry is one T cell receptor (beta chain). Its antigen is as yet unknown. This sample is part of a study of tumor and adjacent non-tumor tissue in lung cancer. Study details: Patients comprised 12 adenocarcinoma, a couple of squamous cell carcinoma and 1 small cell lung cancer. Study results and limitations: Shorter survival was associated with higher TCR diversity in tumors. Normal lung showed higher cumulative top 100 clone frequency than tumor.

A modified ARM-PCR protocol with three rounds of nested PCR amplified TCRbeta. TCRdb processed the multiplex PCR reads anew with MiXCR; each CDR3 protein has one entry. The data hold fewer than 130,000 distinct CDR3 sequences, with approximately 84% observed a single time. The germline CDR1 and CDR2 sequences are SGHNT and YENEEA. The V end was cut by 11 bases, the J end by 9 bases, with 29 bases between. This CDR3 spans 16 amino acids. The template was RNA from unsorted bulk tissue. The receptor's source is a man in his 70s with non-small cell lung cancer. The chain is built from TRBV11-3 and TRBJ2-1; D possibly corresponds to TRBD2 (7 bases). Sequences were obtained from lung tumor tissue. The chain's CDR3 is CAGSLDPTGGRGEQFF. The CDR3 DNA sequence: TGTGCCGGTAGCTTAGATCCAACGGGGGGCAGGGGTGAGCAGTTCTTC.